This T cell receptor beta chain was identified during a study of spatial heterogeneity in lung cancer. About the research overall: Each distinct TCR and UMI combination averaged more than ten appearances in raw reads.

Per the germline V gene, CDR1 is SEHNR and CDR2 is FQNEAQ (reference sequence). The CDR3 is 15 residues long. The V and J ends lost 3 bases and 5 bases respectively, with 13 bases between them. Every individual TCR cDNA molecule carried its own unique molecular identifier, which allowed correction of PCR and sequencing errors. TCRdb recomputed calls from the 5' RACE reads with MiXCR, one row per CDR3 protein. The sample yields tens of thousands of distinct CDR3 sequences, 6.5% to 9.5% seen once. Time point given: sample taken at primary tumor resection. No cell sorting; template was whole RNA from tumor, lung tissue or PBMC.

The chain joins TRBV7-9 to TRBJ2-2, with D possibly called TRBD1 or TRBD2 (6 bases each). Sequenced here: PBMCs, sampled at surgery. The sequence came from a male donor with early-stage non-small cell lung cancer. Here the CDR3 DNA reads TGTGCCAGCAGCTTCGCGGGAAGGGGGACCGGGGAGCTGTTTTTT. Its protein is CASSFAGRGTGELFF.